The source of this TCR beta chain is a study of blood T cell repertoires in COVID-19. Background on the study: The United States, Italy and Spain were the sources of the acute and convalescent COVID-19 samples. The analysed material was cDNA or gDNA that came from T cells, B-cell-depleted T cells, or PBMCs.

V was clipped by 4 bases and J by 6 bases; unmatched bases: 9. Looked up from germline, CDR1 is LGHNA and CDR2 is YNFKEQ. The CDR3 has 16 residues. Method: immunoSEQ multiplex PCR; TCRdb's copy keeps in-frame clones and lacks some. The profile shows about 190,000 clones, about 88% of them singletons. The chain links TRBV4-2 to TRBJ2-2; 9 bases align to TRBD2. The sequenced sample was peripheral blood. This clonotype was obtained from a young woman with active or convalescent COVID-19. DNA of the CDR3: TGTGCCAGCAGCCCACCTAGCGGGACCCATCCCGGGGAGCTGTTTTTT. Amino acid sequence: CASSPPSGTHPGELFF.